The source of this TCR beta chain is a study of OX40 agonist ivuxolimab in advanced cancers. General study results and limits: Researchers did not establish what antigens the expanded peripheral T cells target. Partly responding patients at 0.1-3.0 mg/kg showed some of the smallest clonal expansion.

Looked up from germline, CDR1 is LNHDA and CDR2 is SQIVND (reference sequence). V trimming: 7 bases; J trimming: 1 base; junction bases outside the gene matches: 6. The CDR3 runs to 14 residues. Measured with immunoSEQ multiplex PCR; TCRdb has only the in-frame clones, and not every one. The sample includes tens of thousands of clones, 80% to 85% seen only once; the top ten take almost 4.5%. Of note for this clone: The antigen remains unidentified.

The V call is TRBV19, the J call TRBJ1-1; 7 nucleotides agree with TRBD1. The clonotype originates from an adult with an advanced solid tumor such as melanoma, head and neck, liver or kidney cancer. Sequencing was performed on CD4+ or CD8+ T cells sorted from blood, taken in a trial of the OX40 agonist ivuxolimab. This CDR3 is CASKEGQPNTEAFF. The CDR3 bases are TGTGCCAGTAAAGAGGGACAGCCGAACACTGAAGCTTTCTTT.